This TCR beta chain was identified in a study of beta chain features in type 1 diabetes. This clone was observed a few times. Expressed TCRB transcripts were sequenced, since all the RNA that had been isolated was reverse transcribed. TCRdb's table, derived via immunoSEQ multiplex PCR, lists solely in-frame clones and lacks some. The sample yields 400,000 to 600,000 clones, around 30% seen once. Germline values: CDR1 SQVTM, CDR2 ANQGSEA. The CDR3 is made up of 14 amino acids. With V trimmed by 8 bases and J by 0 bases, 6 bases remained unmatched. The sequenced material came from naive CD4+ T cells from blood. The chain employs TRBV29-1 and TRBJ1-1; 10 bases agree with TRBD1. The receptor comes from a young man in good health. The CDR3: CSIRTGGMNTEAFF. In DNA form, the CDR3 reads TGCAGCATTCGGACAGGGGGAATGAACACTGAAGCTTTCTTT.